The 3 T cell receptor beta chains reported below all come from one sample, sequenced in a study of metastatic and nonmetastatic thyroid tumors (TCRdb year 2020). None of the patients had been given any treatment before thyroid surgery. The library was generated by PCR. Sequencing used an Illumina HiSeq 4000. In-frame beta chains were kept once TCRdb had trimmed the public reads at Q25 with fastp and called clones with MiXCR. This sample has about 32,000 clones in its table, and roughly 25% of those were observed once. The top ten clones comprise over 9% of the sample. What was sequenced was blood. All receptors derive from a female donor with papillary thyroid cancer or a benign thyroid nodule (not recorded which). Some clones in this sample may be carry-over from other donors' samples.

This clone was seen repeatedly, ten times or more. The chain is built from TRBV10-3 and TRBJ1-1; D is possibly TRBD1 (6 bases). V was cut by 4 bases and J by 4 bases, with 16 bases left in between. Germline V lookup: CDR1 ENHRY, CDR2 SYGVKD. The CDR3 is 15 residues long. The CDR3 reads CAISVIRSGATEAFF. In nucleotides, the CDR3 is TGTGCCATCAGTGTCATTCGGTCAGGGGCCACTGAAGCTTTCTTT.

The chain carries TRBV6-9 and TRBJ1-5; the match to TRBD1 covers 9 bases. This CDR3 region has 15 residues. Losses at the gene ends were 8 bases for V and 4 bases for J; bases not matched to a gene: 9. Germline CDR1 is MNHGY and CDR2 is SVAAGI. The CDR3 sequence: CASVIGTGSNQPQHF. CDR3 DNA: TGTGCCAGCGTTATTGGGACAGGGTCAAATCAGCCCCAGCATTTT.

This clone is termed medium-sized. Within the sample, other DNA sequences also encode this same CDR3. The rearrangement uses TRBV20-1 and TRBJ2-7, with TRBD2 as a possible D gene (5 bases). The germline V gene encodes CDR1 DFQATT and CDR2 SNEGSKA (reference sequence). V gave up 3 bases and J gave up 6 bases, with 15 bases separating them. The CDR3 spans 13 residues. CDR3 amino acids: CSARARGLIEQYF. The DNA for the CDR3 is TGCAGTGCTAGGGCCAGAGGGCTGATCGAGCAGTACTTC.